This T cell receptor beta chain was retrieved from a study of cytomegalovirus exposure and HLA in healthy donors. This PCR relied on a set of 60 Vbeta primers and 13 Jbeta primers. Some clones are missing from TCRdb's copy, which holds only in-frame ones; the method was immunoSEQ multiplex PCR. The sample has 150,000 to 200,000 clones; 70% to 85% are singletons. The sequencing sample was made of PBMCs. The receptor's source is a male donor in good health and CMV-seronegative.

CDR3 sequence reads: CASSFSQGADTQYF. The CDR3 region has the DNA TGTGCCAGCAGCTTCTCCCAGGGGGCCGATACGCAGTATTTT. The chain combines TRBV7-2 with TRBJ2-3; 8 bases are shared with TRBD1. Germline V lookup: CDR1 SGHTA, CDR2 FQGNSA. This CDR3 contains 14 residues. V dropped 3 bases and J dropped 6; count of bases not matched to a gene: 5.